Following are 20 T cell receptor beta chains from one sample sequenced in a study of T cell responses to AZD1222 COVID-19 vaccine. Profiled with immunoSEQ multiplex PCR; TCRdb holds only in-frame clones, not every one. The sample gives approximately 79,000 clones, roughly four fifths of which show up once; approximately 1.2% is in the top ten. The material was peripheral blood, obtained 28 days after the second AZD1222 dose. These receptors were obtained from an adult who received the AZD1222 COVID-19 vaccine.

The V and J genes are TRBV6-6 and TRBJ2-1; possibly TRBD2 for D (5 bases). Between the trimmed V and J ends, which lost 0 bases and 0 bases, there was a span of 9 bases. This CDR3 is built from 16 residues. In germline, CDR1 is MNHNY, CDR2 SVGAGI (reference sequence). The CDR3 spells CASSYSTSGSYNEQFF. The CDR3 bases are TGTGCCAGCAGTTACTCGACCAGCGGCTCCTACAATGAGCAGTTCTTC.

The chain is built from TRBV5-6 and TRBJ1-1; no clear D. The V end lost 0 bases, the J end lost 4 bases, and 7 bases lay between the germline ends. CDR3 size: 13 residues. Germline V gene sequence: CDR1 SGHDT, CDR2 YYEEEE. The CDR3 spells CASSLGWTTEAFF. CDR3 bases: TGTGCCAGCAGCTTGGGGTGGACCACTGAAGCTTTCTTT.

This clone occurred once. V is TRBV27 and J is TRBJ2-1, with TRBD2 matching over 9 bases. Looked up from germline, CDR1 is MNHEY and CDR2 is SMNVEV (reference sequence). V was pared by 0 bases and J by 0 bases, with 3 bases of the junction left unmatched. CDR3 size: 17 residues. In DNA, the CDR3 is TGTGCCAGCAGTTTATCTAGCGGGAGTCCCTCCTACAATGAGCAGTTCTTC. Its translation: CASSLSSGSPSYNEQFF.

This clone occurred once. The rearrangement uses TRBV3-1 (or the pseudogene TRBV3-2) and TRBJ1-3; possible D gene TRBD1, 6 bases. The germline V gene encodes CDR1 LGHDT and CDR2 YNNKEL (reference sequence). The germline V and J ends were trimmed by 7 bases and 4 bases, with 17 bases remaining between them. This CDR3 comprises 15 residues. CDR3 sequence (DNA): TGTGCCAGCACCCTAAGACAGGACAACGGAAACACCATATATTTT. Its protein product is CASTLRQDNGNTIYF.

The chain uses TRBV7-9 and TRBJ2-3, with no clear D. The ends were cut back, 1 base at V and 4 bases at J, with 6 bases in the middle. Germline V gene lookup returns CDR1 SEHNR and CDR2 FQNEAQ (reference sequence). The CDR3 has 13 amino acids. CDR3 in DNA: TGTGCCAGCAGCTTAGATGGCGCAGATACGCAGTATTTT. It is translated as CASSLDGADTQYF.

The chain has TRBV12-2 and TRBJ1-5; the DNA was not used to check the table's D call, TRBD1. TRBV12-2 is classified as a pseudogene. The CDR3 is 16 amino acids. The CDR3 DNA reads as TGTGCAAGTGGGGACAGGGGCGCCCATAGCAATCAGCCCCAGCATTTT. This codes for CASGDRGAHSNQPQHF.

The V and J genes are TRBV3-1 (or the pseudogene TRBV3-2) and TRBJ1-2, with a weak D call TRBD1 (6 bases). The germline gives CDR1 LGHDT, CDR2 YNNKEL (reference sequence). This CDR3 has 18 amino acids. The V and J ends lost 0 bases and 3 bases respectively, with 20 bases between them. This chain's CDR3 is CASSQDFAQFRTDYGYTF. CDR3 nucleotide sequence: TGTGCCAGCAGCCAAGATTTCGCGCAGTTTAGGACAGACTATGGCTACACCTTC.

This chain uses TRBV10-3 with TRBJ2-5; D gene ambiguous. CDR3 length equals 13 residues. Trimming shortened V by 3 bases and J by 2 bases, and 7 bases separated the two germline ends. The germline CDR1 and CDR2 sequences are ENHRY and SYGVKD. CDR3 nucleotides: TGTGCCATCAGTGATCGGGTTCAAGAGACCCAGTACTTC. This encodes CAISDRVQETQYF.

The rearrangement uses TRBV12-3 or TRBV12-4 and TRBJ2-1; no clear D. This CDR3 contains 12 residues. V was cut by 4 bases and J by 9 bases, with 10 bases left in between. The CDR3 protein is CASSSRQLEQFF. CDR3 nucleotides: TGTGCCAGCAGTTCGCGGCAGCTTGAGCAGTTCTTC.

The genes are TRBV4-2 and TRBJ1-2; 7 bases map to TRBD1. The CDR3 length is 15 residues. The germline V gene encodes CDR1 LGHNA and CDR2 YNFKEQ. J was trimmed by 4 bases and V by 1 base; bases with no gene match: 6. CDR3 amino acids: CASSQVEGAGYGYTF. In nucleotides, the CDR3 is TGTGCCAGCAGCCAAGTAGAGGGGGCCGGCTATGGCTACACCTTC.

This chain links TRBV19 with TRBJ1-2; D not resolved. Trimming removed 3 bases at V and 5 bases at J, with 22 bases between. The CDR3 sequence is 17 residues long. Germline CDR1 LNHDA, CDR2 SQIVND (reference sequence). The CDR3 reads CASSILYASTYPYGYTF. CDR3 DNA: TGTGCCAGTAGTATTCTCTACGCCTCGACCTACCCATATGGCTACACCTTC.

The chain employs TRBV27 and TRBJ2-7; 7 bases line up with TRBD1. CDR3 length equals 15 residues. Germline V gives CDR1 MNHEY, CDR2 SMNVEV (reference sequence). V trimming: 0 bases; J trimming: 2 bases; junction bases outside the gene matches: 4. The CDR3 sequence: CASSLSQTGTYEQYF. CDR3 DNA sequence: TGTGCCAGCAGTTTATCCCAGACAGGGACCTACGAGCAGTACTTC.

In this sample, this clone turned up a few times. The rearrangement joins TRBV27 to TRBJ1-5; 7 bases align to TRBD1. Per germline, CDR1 MNHEY and CDR2 SMNVEV (reference sequence). J was trimmed by 5 bases and V by 4 bases; bases with no gene match: 14. The CDR3 sequence is 17 residues long. In DNA form, the CDR3 reads TGTGCCAGCAGTTCCTACGGGGCAGGGGGTAACTATCAGCCCCAGCATTTT. Its protein product is CASSSYGAGGNYQPQHF.

The chain employs TRBV19 and TRBJ1-3, with D perhaps matching TRBD1 (6 bases). The V and J ends lost 3 bases and 1 base respectively, with 10 bases between them. The CDR3 loop spans 15 amino acids. Germline CDR1 is LNHDA and CDR2 is SQIVND (reference sequence). The CDR3 nucleotides are TGTGCCAGTAGTATTGGACAGACTTCTGGAAACACCATATATTTT. Translating gives CASSIGQTSGNTIYF.

The V call is TRBV7-9, the J call TRBJ1-1; tentatively, D is TRBD1 (5 bases). V gave up 3 bases and J gave up 1 base, with 9 bases separating them. The CDR3 is 14 residues long. CDR1 and CDR2 (germline): SEHNR, FQNEAQ (reference sequence). CDR3 loop: CASSFGTGNTEAFF. Written as DNA, the CDR3 is TGTGCCAGCAGCTTCGGGACGGGGAACACTGAAGCTTTCTTT.

The table lists this clone with a few counts. This chain uses TRBV19 with TRBJ1-1, with 7 bases fitting TRBD1. This CDR3 region has 13 residues. The germline V gene has CDR1 LNHDA and CDR2 SQIVND (reference sequence). V shed 4 bases, J shed 10 bases, and the junction held 9 bases outside the gene matches. The CDR3: CASSTASGGGAFF. The CDR3 nucleotides read TGTGCCAGTAGTACCGCGTCAGGGGGAGGAGCTTTCTTT.

The genes are TRBV5-4 and TRBJ1-4; D is undetermined. This CDR3 comprises 16 residues. Trimming left V 0 bases short and J 0 bases short, with 9 bases between. From germline, CDR1 is SGHNT and CDR2 YYREEE (reference sequence). The DNA for the CDR3 is TGTGCCAGCAGCTTGGGGCAGGTCGCAACTAATGAAAAACTGTTTTTT. Encoded protein: CASSLGQVATNEKLFF.

This chain connects TRBV4-3 to TRBJ2-1, with TRBD2 identical over 7 bases. In germline, CDR1 is LGHNA, CDR2 YSLEER. The CDR3 sequence is 16 residues long. The junction had 6 bases not matched to a gene; V was cut back by 1 base and J by 3 bases. The DNA for the CDR3 is TGCGCCAGCAGCCAAGGGACGGGAGGACTCTACAATGAGCAGTTCTTC. It is translated as CASSQGTGGLYNEQFF.

The chain couples TRBV24-1 to TRBJ1-2; D may be TRBD1 (6 bases). Looked up from germline, CDR1 is KGHDR and CDR2 is SFDVKD. Trimming cost V 2 bases and J 7 bases, with 19 bases left between them. The CDR3 spans 16 residues. The CDR3 nucleotides are TGTGCCACCAGTGATTCTAGCCCCGGGACAAATAGTGGCTACACCTTC. This sequence encodes CATSDSSPGTNSGYTF.

Concerning this clone: At one end, the junction sequence differs from germline, possibly due to a read error. The CDR3 DNA follows: TGTGCCAGCAGAGAAGGCAATCAGCCCCAGCATTTT. This sequence encodes CASREGNQPQHF. The chain carries TRBV6-1 and TRBJ1-5; D uncertain. This CDR3 comprises 12 residues. Germline CDR1 MNHNS, CDR2 SASEGT.